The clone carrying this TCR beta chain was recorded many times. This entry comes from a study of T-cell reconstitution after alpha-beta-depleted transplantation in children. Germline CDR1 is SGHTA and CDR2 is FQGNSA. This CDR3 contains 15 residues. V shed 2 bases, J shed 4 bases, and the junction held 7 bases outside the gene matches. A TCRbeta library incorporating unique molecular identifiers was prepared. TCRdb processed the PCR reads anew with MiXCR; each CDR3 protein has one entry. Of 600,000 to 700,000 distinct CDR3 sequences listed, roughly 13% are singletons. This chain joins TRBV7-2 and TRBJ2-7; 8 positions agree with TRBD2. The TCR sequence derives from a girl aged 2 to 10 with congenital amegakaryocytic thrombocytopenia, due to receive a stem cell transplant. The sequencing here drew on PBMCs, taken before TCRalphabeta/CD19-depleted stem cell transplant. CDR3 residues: CASSLNAGGLYEQYF. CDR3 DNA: TGTGCCAGCAGCTTAAATGCGGGAGGACTATACGAGCAGTACTTC.